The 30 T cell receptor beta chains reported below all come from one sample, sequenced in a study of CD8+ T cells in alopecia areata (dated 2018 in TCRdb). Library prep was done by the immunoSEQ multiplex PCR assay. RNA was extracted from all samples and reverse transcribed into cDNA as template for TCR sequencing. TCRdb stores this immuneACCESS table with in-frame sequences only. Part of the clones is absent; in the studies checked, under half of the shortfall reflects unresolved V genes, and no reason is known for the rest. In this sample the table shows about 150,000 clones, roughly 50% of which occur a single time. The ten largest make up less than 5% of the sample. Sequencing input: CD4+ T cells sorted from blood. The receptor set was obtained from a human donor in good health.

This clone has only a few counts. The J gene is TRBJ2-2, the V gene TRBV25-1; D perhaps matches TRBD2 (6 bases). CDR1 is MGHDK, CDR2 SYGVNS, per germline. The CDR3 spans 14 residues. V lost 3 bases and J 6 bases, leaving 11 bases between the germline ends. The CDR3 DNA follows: TGTGCCAGCAGTGACGGGGGAGTGTCCGGGGAGCTGTTTTTT. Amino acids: CASSDGGVSGELFF. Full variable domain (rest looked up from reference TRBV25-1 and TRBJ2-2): EADIYQTPRYLVIGTGKKITLECSQTMGHDKMYWYQQDPGMELHLIHYSYGVNSTEKGDLSSESTVSRIRTEHFPLTLESARPSHTSQYLCASSDGGVSGELFFGEGSRLTVL.

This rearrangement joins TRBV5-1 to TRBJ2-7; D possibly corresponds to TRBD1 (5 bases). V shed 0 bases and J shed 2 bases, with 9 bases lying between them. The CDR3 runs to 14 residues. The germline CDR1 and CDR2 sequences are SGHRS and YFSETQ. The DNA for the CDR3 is TGCGCCAGCAGCTTGGATCCAGGGCCCTACGAGCAGTACTTC. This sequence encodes CASSLDPGPYEQYF.

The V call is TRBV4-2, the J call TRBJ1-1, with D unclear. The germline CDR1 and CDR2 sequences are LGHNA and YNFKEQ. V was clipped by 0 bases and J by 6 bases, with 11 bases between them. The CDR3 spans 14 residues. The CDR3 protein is CASSQEAGKAEAFF. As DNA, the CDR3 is TGTGCCAGCAGCCAAGAAGCCGGGAAGGCTGAAGCTTTCTTT.

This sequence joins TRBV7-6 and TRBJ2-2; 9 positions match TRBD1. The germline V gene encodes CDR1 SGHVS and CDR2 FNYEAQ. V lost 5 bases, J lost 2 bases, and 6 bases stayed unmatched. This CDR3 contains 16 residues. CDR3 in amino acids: CASSPNRGPNTGELFF. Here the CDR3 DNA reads TGTGCCAGCAGCCCGAACAGGGGGCCCAACACCGGGGAGCTGTTTTTT.

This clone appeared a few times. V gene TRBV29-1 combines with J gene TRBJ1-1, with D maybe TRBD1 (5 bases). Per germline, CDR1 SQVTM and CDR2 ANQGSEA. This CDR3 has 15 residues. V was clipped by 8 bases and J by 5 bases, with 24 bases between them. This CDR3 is CSSWGQGGEWTEAFF. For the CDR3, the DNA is TGCAGCTCATGGGGCCAGGGAGGGGAATGGACTGAAGCTTTCTTT.

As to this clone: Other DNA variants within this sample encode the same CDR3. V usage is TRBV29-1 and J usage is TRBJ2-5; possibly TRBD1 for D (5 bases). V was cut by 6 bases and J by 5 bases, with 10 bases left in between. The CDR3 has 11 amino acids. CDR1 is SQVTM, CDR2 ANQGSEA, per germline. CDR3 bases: TGCAGCGTCGACTCAGGGGAGACCCAGTACTTC. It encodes CSVDSGETQYF.

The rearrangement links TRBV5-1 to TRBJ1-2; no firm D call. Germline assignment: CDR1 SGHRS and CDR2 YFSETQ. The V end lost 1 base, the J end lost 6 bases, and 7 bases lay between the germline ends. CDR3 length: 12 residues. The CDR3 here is CASSLTLDGYTF. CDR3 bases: TGCGCCAGCAGCTTGACTCTCGATGGCTACACCTTC.

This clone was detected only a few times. CDR3 loop: CASSQGSGPYEQYF. The CDR3 DNA follows: TGTGCCAGCAGCCAAGGGTCAGGGCCTTACGAGCAGTACTTC. The chain recombines TRBV6-6 with TRBJ2-7; D might be TRBD1 (5 bases). The V and J ends lost 6 bases and 4 bases respectively, with 16 bases between them. CDR3 length: 14 amino acids. Germline lookup yields CDR1 MNHNY and CDR2 SVGAGI (reference sequence).

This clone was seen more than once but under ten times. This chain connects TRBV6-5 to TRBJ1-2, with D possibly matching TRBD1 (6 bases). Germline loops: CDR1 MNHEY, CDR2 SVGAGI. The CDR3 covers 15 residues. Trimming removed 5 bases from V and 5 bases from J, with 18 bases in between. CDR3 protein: CASSLNLNRAYGYTF. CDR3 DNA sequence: TGTGCCAGCAGTCTTAACCTAAACAGGGCTTATGGCTACACCTTC.

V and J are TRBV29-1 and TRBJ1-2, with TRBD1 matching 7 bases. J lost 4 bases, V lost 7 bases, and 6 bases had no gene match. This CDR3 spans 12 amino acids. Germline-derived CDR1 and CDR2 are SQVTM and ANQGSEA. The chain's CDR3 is CSATTGSYGYTF. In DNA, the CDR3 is TGCAGCGCCACGACAGGGTCCTATGGCTACACCTTC.

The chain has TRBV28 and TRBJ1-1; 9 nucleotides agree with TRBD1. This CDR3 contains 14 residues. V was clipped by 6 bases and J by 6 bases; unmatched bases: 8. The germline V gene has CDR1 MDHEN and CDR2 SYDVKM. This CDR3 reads CASRETGGRAEAFF. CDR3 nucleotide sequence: TGTGCCAGCAGGGAGACAGGGGGGAGAGCTGAAGCTTTCTTT. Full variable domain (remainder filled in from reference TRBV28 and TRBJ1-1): DVKVTQSSRYLVKRTGEKVFLECVQDMDHENMFWYRQDPGLGLRLIYFSYDVKMKEKGDIPEGYSVSREKKERFSLILESASTNQTSMYLCASRETGGRAEAFFGQGTRLTVV.

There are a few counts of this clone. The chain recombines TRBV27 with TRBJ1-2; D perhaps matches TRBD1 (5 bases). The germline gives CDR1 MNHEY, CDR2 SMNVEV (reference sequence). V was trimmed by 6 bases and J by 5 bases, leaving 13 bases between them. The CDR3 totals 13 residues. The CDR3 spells CASSPFGGYGYTF. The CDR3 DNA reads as TGTGCCAGCAGCCCGTTCGGGGGGTATGGCTACACCTTC.

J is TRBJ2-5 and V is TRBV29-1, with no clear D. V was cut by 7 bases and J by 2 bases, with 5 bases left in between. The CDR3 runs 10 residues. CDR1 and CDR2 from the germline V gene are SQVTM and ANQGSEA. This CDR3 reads CSAGQETQYF. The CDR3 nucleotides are TGCAGCGCTGGGCAAGAGACCCAGTACTTC.

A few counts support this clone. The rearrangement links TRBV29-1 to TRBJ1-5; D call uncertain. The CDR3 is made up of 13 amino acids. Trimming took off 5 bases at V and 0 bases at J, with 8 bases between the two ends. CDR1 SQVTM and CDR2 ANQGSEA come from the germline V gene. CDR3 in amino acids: CSVKTSSNQPQHF. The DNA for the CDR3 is TGCAGCGTTAAGACAAGTAGCAATCAGCCCCAGCATTTT. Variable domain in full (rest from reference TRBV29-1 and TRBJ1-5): SAVISQKPSRDICQRGTSLTIQCQVDSQVTMMFWYRQQPGQSLTLIATANQGSEATYESGFVIDKFPISRPNLTFSTLTVSNMSPEDSSIYLCSVKTSSNQPQHFGDGTRLSIL.

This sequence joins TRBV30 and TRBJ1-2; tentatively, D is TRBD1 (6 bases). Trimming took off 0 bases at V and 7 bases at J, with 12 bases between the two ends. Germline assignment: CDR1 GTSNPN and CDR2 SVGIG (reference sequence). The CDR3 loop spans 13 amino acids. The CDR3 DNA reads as TGTGCCTGGAGTGTCGGGGGGGCCGTTGGCTACACCTTC. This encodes CAWSVGGAVGYTF.

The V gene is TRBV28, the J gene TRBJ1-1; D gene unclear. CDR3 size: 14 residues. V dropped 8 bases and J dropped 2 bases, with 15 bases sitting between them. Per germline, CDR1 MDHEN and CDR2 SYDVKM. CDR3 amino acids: CASASWAYNTEAFF. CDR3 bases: TGTGCCAGCGCCTCGTGGGCCTATAACACTGAAGCTTTCTTT. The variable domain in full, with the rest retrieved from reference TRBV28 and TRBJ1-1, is DVKVTQSSRYLVKRTGEKVFLECVQDMDHENMFWYRQDPGLGLRLIYFSYDVKMKEKGDIPEGYSVSREKKERFSLILESASTNQTSMYLCASASWAYNTEAFFGQGTRLTVV.

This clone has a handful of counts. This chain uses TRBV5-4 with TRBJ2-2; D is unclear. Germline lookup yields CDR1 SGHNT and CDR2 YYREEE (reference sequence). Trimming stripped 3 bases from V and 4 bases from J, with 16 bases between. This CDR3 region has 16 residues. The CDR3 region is CASSSRLGRATGELFF. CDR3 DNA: TGTGCCAGCAGCTCTCGCCTGGGAAGAGCCACCGGGGAGCTGTTTTTT.

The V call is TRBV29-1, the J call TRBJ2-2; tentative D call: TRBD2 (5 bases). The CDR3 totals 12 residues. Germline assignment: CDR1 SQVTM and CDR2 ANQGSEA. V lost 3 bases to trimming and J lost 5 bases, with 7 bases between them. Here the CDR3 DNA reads TGCAGCGTTGATCGGGGAACCGGGGAGCTGTTTTTT. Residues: CSVDRGTGELFF.

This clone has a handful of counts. The DNA of the CDR3 is TGCAGCGTCGCGGGACTAGTCGTCTACAATGAGCAGTTCTTC. It is translated as CSVAGLVVYNEQFF. The chain carries TRBV29-1 and TRBJ2-1, with 8 bases fitting TRBD2. V dropped 6 bases and J dropped 3; count of bases not matched to a gene: 7. Germline values: CDR1 SQVTM, CDR2 ANQGSEA. The CDR3 length is 14 residues.

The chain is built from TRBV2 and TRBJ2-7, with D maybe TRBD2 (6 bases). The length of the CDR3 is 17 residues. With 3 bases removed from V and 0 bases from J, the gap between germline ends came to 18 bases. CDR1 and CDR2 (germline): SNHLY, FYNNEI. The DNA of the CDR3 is TGTGCCAGCAGTGACGAGGACTACGCCCATAACTCCTACGAGCAGTACTTC. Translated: CASSDEDYAHNSYEQYF. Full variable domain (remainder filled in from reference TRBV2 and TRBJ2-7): EPEVTQTPSHQVTQMGQEVILRCVPISNHLYFYWYRQILGQKVEFLVSFYNNEISEKSEIFDDQFSVERPDGSNFTLKIRSTKLEDSAMYFCASSDEDYAHNSYEQYFGPGTRLTVT.

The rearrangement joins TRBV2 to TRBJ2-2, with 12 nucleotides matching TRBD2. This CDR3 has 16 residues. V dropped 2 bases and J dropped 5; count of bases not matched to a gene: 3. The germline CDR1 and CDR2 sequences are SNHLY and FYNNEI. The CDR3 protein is CASSERLAGGTGELFF. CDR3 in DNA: TGTGCCAGCAGTGAACGGCTAGCGGGAGGGACCGGGGAGCTGTTTTTT.

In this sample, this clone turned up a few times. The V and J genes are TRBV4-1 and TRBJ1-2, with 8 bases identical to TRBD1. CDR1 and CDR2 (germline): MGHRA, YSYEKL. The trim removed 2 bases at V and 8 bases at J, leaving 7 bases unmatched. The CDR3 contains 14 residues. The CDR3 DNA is TGCGCCAGCAGCCAACCCCAGGACAGGGTGGGCTACACCTTC. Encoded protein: CASSQPQDRVGYTF.

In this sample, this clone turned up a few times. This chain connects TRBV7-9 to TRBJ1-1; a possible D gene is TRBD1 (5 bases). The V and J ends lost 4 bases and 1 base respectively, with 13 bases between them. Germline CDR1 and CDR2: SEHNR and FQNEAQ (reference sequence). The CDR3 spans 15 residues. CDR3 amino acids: CASSSMGRKNTEAFF. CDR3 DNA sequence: TGTGCCAGCAGCTCCATGGGACGGAAGAACACTGAAGCTTTCTTT.

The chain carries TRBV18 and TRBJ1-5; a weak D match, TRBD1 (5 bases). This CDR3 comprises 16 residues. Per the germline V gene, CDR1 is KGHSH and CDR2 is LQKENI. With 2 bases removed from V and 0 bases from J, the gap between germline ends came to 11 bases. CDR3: CASSPGDGFSNQPQHF. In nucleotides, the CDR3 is TGTGCCAGCTCACCAGGGGACGGATTTAGCAATCAGCCCCAGCATTTT.

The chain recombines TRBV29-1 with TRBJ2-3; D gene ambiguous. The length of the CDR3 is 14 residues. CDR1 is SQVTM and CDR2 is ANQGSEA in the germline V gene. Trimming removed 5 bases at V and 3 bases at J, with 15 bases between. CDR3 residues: CSVSRSRSTDTQYF. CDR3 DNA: TGCAGCGTTAGCAGGAGTAGGTCGACAGATACGCAGTATTTT.

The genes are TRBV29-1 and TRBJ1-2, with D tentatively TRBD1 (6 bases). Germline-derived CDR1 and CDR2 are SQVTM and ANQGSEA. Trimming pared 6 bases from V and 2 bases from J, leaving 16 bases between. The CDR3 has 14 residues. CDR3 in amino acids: CSVSQGRGNYGYTF. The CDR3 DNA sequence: TGCAGCGTCTCACAGGGTAGAGGAAACTATGGCTACACCTTC.

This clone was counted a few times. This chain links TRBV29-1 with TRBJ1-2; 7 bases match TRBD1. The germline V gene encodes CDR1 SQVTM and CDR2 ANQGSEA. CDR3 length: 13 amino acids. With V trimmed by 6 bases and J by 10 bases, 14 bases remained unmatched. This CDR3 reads CSVYGQAGHDYTF. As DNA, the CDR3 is TGCAGCGTGTATGGACAGGCAGGCCATGACTACACCTTC.

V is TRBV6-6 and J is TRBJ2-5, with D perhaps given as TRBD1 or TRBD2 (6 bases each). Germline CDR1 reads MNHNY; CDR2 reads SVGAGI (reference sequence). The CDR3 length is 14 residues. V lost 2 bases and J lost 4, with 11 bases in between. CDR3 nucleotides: TGTGCCAGCAGTTACGGAGGGGGATCAGAGACCCAGTACTTC. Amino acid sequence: CASSYGGGSETQYF.

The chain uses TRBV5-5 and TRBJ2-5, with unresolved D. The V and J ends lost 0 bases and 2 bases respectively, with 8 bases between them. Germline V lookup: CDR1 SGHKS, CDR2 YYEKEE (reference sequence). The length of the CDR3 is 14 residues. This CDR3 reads CASSLGRMQETQYF. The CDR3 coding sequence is TGTGCCAGCAGCTTGGGCCGGATGCAAGAGACCCAGTACTTC. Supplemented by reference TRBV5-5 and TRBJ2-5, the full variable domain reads DAGVTQSPTHLIKTRGQQVTLRCSPISGHKSVSWYQQVLGQGPQFIFQYYEKEERGRGNFPDRFSARQFPNYSSELNVNALLLGDSALYLCASSLGRMQETQYFGPGTRLLVL.

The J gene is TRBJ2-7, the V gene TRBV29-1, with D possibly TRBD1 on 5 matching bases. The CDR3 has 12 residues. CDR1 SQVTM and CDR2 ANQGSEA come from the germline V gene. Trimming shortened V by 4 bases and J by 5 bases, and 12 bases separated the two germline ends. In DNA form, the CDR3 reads TGCAGCGTTGCCCCAGGGTCCCACGAGCAGTACTTC. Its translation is CSVAPGSHEQYF.